The 28 T cell receptor beta chains presented below share a single source sample, sequenced in a study of blood T cell repertoires in COVID-19. TCRdb's copy holds only in-frame clones and misses some; the assay was immunoSEQ multiplex PCR. The repertoire holds fewer than 300,000 clones, with around nine tenths as singletons. Material: peripheral blood. The receptors were gathered from a woman in her thirties or forties who had recovered from COVID-19.

The chain carries TRBV4-3 and TRBJ2-7; D is perhaps TRBD1 (7 bases). Germline CDR1 LGHNA, CDR2 YSLEER. The CDR3 extends over 14 amino acids. V lost 0 bases and J 7 bases, leaving 13 bases between the germline ends. The CDR3 sequence: CASSQEGAGGEQYF. CDR3 DNA sequence: TGCGCCAGCAGCCAAGAGGGGGCAGGGGGGGAGCAGTACTTC.

J is TRBJ1-2 and V is TRBV5-1; TRBD1 might be the D (5 bases). Germline V gene sequence: CDR1 SGHRS, CDR2 YFSETQ. Trimming cost V 4 bases and J 6 bases, with 16 bases left between them. The CDR3 has 14 residues. In nucleotides, the CDR3 is TGCGCCAGCAGCCCCATGGCAGGGTGGCATGGCTACACCTTC. The encoded protein is CASSPMAGWHGYTF.

The V call is TRBV11-3, the J call TRBJ2-1; no firm D call. Germline V gene data show CDR1 as SGHNT and CDR2 as YENEEA. V shed 3 bases and J shed 9 bases, with 12 bases lying between them. The CDR3 consists of 13 residues. This CDR3 reads CASSLAASGEQFF. As DNA, the CDR3 is TGTGCCAGCAGCTTGGCGGCTTCGGGTGAGCAGTTCTTC.

The chain links TRBV6-4 to TRBJ2-7; 9 nucleotides line up with TRBD2. This CDR3 is 16 amino acids long. V lost 0 bases and J lost 2; bases outside the gene matches: 5. The germline V gene encodes CDR1 MRHNA and CDR2 SNTAGT. The CDR3 coding sequence is TGTGCCAGCAGTGACTCGACTAGCGGATTCCCCTACGAGCAGTACGTC. The encoded protein is CASSDSTSGFPYEQYV.

The rearrangement uses TRBV30 and TRBJ1-3; 10 bases map to TRBD1. J was trimmed by 1 base and V by 4 bases; bases with no gene match: 7. The V gene's germline CDR1 is GTSNPN and CDR2 SVGIG (reference sequence). There are 16 residues in the CDR3. CDR3 residues: CAWNPGQGGSGNTIYF. CDR3 nucleotides: TGTGCCTGGAACCCAGGACAGGGGGGTTCTGGAAACACCATATATTTT.

In this sample, this clone turned up many times. J is TRBJ2-1 and V is TRBV3-1 (or the pseudogene TRBV3-2); 7 nucleotides line up with TRBD2. Germline V lookup: CDR1 LGHDT, CDR2 YNNKEL (reference sequence). This CDR3 contains 14 residues. V gave up 4 bases and J gave up 7 bases; unmatched junction bases: 7. DNA for the CDR3: TGTGCCAGCAGCCCCCGCGGCGGGAGTAATGAGCAGTTCTTC. Translated, it gives CASSPRGGSNEQFF.

J is TRBJ2-3 and V is TRBV5-1; 7 bases map to TRBD2. Germline CDR1 and CDR2: SGHRS and YFSETQ. The CDR3 covers 15 residues. With 4 bases clipped from V and 0 bases from J, the junction kept 5 bases outside the gene matches. DNA of the CDR3: TGCGCCAGCAGCGCAGGTAGCGGGAGCACAGATACGCAGTATTTT. It specifies CASSAGSGSTDTQYF. The variable domain in full, with the rest retrieved from reference TRBV5-1 and TRBJ2-3, is KAGVTQTPRYLIKTRGQQVTLSCSPISGHRSVSWYQQTPGQGLQFLFEYFSETQRNKGNFPGRFSGRQFSNSRSEMNVSTLELGDSALYLCASSAGSGSTDTQYFGPGTRLTVL.

The chain is built from TRBV6-2 or TRBV6-3 and TRBJ2-2, with D unclear. Trimming shortened V by 2 bases and J by 9 bases, and 10 bases separated the two germline ends. CDR3 length: 13 residues. CDR1 and CDR2 (germline): MNHEY, SVGEGT. CDR3 protein: CASSYGLAWELFF. CDR3 coding DNA: TGTGCCAGCAGTTACGGGCTGGCCTGGGAGCTGTTTTTT.

For the CDR3, the DNA is TGCAGTGCCCTGGAGTGGGATACGCAGTATTTT. Protein: CSALEWDTQYF. The chain carries TRBV20-1 and TRBJ2-3; D remains ambiguous. CDR1 DFQATT and CDR2 SNEGSKA come from the germline V gene (reference sequence). V lost 6 bases, J lost 6 bases, and 10 bases lay in between. The length of the CDR3 is 11 residues.

The chain recombines TRBV5-6 with TRBJ2-7; 11 bases fit TRBD2. The V gene end was trimmed by 4 bases and the J gene end by 0 bases; junction bases not matched to a gene: 15. Germline CDR1 and CDR2: SGHDT and YYEEEE. This CDR3 has 19 amino acids. CDR3 residues: CASSQGQGTSGRSSYEQYV. CDR3 sequence (DNA): TGTGCCAGCAGCCAGGGGCAGGGGACTAGCGGTAGAAGCTCCTACGAGCAGTACGTC.

V usage is TRBV10-3 and J usage is TRBJ2-3, with D perhaps TRBD2 (5 bases). The length of the CDR3 is 13 residues. V was trimmed by 2 bases and J by 4 bases, leaving 7 bases between them. Germline V CDR1 and CDR2: ENHRY, SYGVKD. The CDR3 region has the DNA TGTGCCATCAGTGAGGAGGGCCCAGATACGCAGTATTTT. Its translation is CAISEEGPDTQYF.

The rearrangement joins TRBV19 to TRBJ1-1, with D possibly TRBD1 on 6 matching bases. V lost 3 bases and J lost 7, with 9 bases in between. In germline, CDR1 is LNHDA, CDR2 SQIVND (reference sequence). The CDR3 is 12 amino acids. CDR3 protein: CASSMGTLEAFF. The CDR3 DNA is TGTGCCAGTAGTATGGGGACACTTGAAGCTTTCTTT.

The rearrangement joins TRBV7-9 to TRBJ2-1; tentatively, D is TRBD1 (6 bases). Trimming left V 5 bases short and J 9 bases short, with 17 bases between. The CDR3 covers 14 residues. Germline V gives CDR1 SEHNR, CDR2 FQNEAQ (reference sequence). The CDR3 loop is CASSHTRDKGEQFF. The CDR3 bases are TGTGCCAGCAGCCATACCCGGGACAAGGGTGAGCAGTTCTTC.

This clone was seen a few times. The gene calls are TRBV27 and TRBJ1-5; weak D call: TRBD1 (6 bases). Trimming took off 10 bases at V and 2 bases at J, with 18 bases between the two ends. CDR1 and CDR2 (germline): MNHEY, SMNVEV (reference sequence). The CDR3 has 15 residues. The CDR3 DNA reads as TGTGCCACCCACCCCGGGGGGGGCGGCAATCAGCCCCAGCATTTT. Protein: CATHPGGGGNQPQHF.

This sequence joins TRBV6-4 and TRBJ1-5; D gene unclear. Germline V gene lookup returns CDR1 MRHNA and CDR2 SNTAGT. The CDR3 runs 13 residues. V gave up 6 bases and J gave up 0 bases, with 6 bases separating them. Written as DNA, the CDR3 is TGTGCCAGCAGCCCCTATAGCAATCAGCCCCAGCATTTT. Protein sequence: CASSPYSNQPQHF.

This clone appeared a single time. The gene calls are TRBV19 and TRBJ2-2; 8 nucleotides line up with TRBD2. Per the germline V gene, CDR1 is LNHDA and CDR2 is SQIVND (reference sequence). V was pared by 6 bases and J by 4 bases, with 7 bases of the junction left unmatched. The CDR3 spans 15 residues. Written as DNA, the CDR3 is TGTGCCAGTAGCGGCGGGAGGTGGAGCACCGGGGAGCTGTTTTTT. Its protein is CASSGGRWSTGELFF.

This clone appeared once. The V and J genes are TRBV7-9 and TRBJ1-4, with 7 bases lining up with TRBD1. This CDR3 is 16 amino acids long. Germline values: CDR1 SEHNR, CDR2 FQNEAQ (reference sequence). The V segment lost 1 base and the J segment 5 bases; nucleotides outside the gene matches: 7. The CDR3 DNA sequence: TGTGCCAGCAGCTTAGGAGGGACAGCTGCGAATGAAAAACTGTTTTTT. Protein product: CASSLGGTAANEKLFF.

The chain combines TRBV25-1 with TRBJ2-1, with 10 positions matching TRBD1. The V segment lost 3 bases and the J segment 6 bases; nucleotides outside the gene matches: 8. The CDR3 covers 16 residues. CDR1 MGHDK and CDR2 SYGVNS come from the germline V gene. This CDR3 is CASSETGQGLGNEQFF. In DNA form, the CDR3 reads TGTGCCAGCAGTGAGACGGGACAGGGGTTAGGCAATGAGCAGTTCTTC.

V and J are TRBV19 and TRBJ2-3, with TRBD2 identical over 14 bases. The J segment lost 5 bases and the V segment lost 1 base, leaving 2 bases of the junction unmatched. This CDR3 comprises 16 residues. Germline loops: CDR1 LNHDA, CDR2 SQIVND (reference sequence). The CDR3 spells CASSIGGTSGRDTQYF. The CDR3 DNA reads as TGTGCCAGTAGTATAGGGGGGACTAGCGGGAGAGATACGCAGTATTTT.

The V gene is TRBV5-4, the J gene TRBJ2-7; 9 bases fit TRBD2. J was trimmed by 0 bases and V by 0 bases; bases with no gene match: 4. CDR1 and CDR2 (germline): SGHNT, YYREEE (reference sequence). CDR3 size: 16 residues. The chain's CDR3 is CASSLAASGTSYEQYF. The CDR3 DNA is TGTGCCAGCAGCTTGGCCGCTAGCGGGACCTCCTACGAGCAGTACTTC.

Written as DNA, the CDR3 is TGTGCCAGTATGCGACCAGGGCAGGGGGCCTACACCTTC. This translates into CASMRPGQGAYTF. V is TRBV19 and J is TRBJ1-2; 8 bases align to TRBD1. CDR3 size: 13 residues. J gave up 10 bases and V 7 bases, and 11 bases lay outside the gene matches. Germline assignment: CDR1 LNHDA and CDR2 SQIVND (reference sequence).

CDR3 nucleotide sequence: TGTGCCAGCAGCTTTGGGGCTGTAAACACAGATACGCAGTATTTT. This sequence encodes CASSFGAVNTDTQYF. The chain links TRBV11-2 to TRBJ2-3, with D possibly TRBD1 on 5 matching bases. Deletions cut 3 bases from V and 2 bases from J, with 12 bases between. This CDR3 is built from 15 residues. Germline-derived CDR1 and CDR2 are SGHAT and FQNNGV.

J is TRBJ2-1 and V is TRBV9; 9 bases agree with TRBD2. CDR1 and CDR2 from the germline V gene are SGDLS and YYNGEE. Trimming cost V 0 bases and J 6 bases; bases outside gene matches: 13. The CDR3 loop spans 18 amino acids. The CDR3 DNA reads as TGTGCCAGCAGCGTAGCCCTAGCGGGACCGGGGTGGGGCAATGAGCAGTTCTTC. It specifies CASSVALAGPGWGNEQFF.

The chain carries TRBV9 and TRBJ1-2; 7 bases map to TRBD1. V shed 6 bases, J shed 8 bases, and the junction held 13 bases outside the gene matches. The CDR3 sequence is 14 residues long. Germline V gives CDR1 SGDLS, CDR2 YYNGEE. The CDR3 DNA reads as TGTGCCAGCACCGTGGGACAGCCGACCCGGGGCTACACCTTC. Amino acid sequence: CASTVGQPTRGYTF.

This clone has a handful of counts. A much larger clone lies a single base off, so this may be a read error. This sequence joins TRBV5-4 and TRBJ1-1, with TRBD1 matching 9 bases. Germline-derived CDR1 and CDR2 are SGHNT and YYREEE (reference sequence). The V segment lost 4 bases and the J segment 4 bases; nucleotides outside the gene matches: 8. The CDR3 sequence is 15 residues long. CDR3 nucleotides: TGTGCCAGCAGCCCCCGGACAGGGGTGGGCACTGAAGCTTTCTTT. The encoded protein is CASSPRTGVGTEAFF. Complete variable domain (other parts from reference TRBV5-4 and TRBJ1-1): ETGVTQSPTHLIKTRGQQVTLRCSSQSGHNTVSWYQQALGQGPQFIFQYYREEENGRGNFPPRFSGLQFPNYSSELNVNALELDDSALYLCASSPRTGVGTEAFFGQGTRLTVV.

This chain joins TRBV14 and TRBJ2-1; tentatively, D is TRBD2 (7 bases). Deletions cut 3 bases from V and 6 bases from J, with 12 bases between. CDR3 size: 14 residues. Per the germline V gene, CDR1 is SGHDN and CDR2 is FVKESK. The CDR3 is CASSQGGLPNEQFF. In DNA form, the CDR3 reads TGTGCCAGCAGCCAGGGGGGGCTACCCAATGAGCAGTTCTTC.

The chain links TRBV5-1 to TRBJ2-5, with TRBD2 as a possible D gene (5 bases). The germline V gene has CDR1 SGHRS and CDR2 YFSETQ. The CDR3 length is 14 residues. With 4 bases removed from V and 4 bases from J, the gap between germline ends came to 14 bases. The CDR3 is CASSPGLLPETQYF. The CDR3 region has the DNA TGCGCCAGCAGCCCAGGACTTCTCCCAGAGACCCAGTACTTC.

The V gene is TRBV12-3 or TRBV12-4, the J gene TRBJ2-3, with no clear D. Between the trimmed V and J ends, which lost 6 bases and 5 bases, there was a span of 12 bases. This CDR3 has 13 residues. The CDR3 sequence: CASSPTAEDTQYF. DNA for the CDR3: TGTGCCAGCAGCCCCACGGCGGAAGATACGCAGTATTTT.